These 4 T cell receptor beta chains originate from one sample sequenced in a study of T cell changes during pregnancy in multiple sclerosis. Clones were sequenced by immunoSEQ multiplex PCR, and TCRdb holds only the in-frame ones, with some missing. Altogether under 80,000 clones are present, approximately 89% being singletons, with the ten largest covering under 1.5%. Sample: peripheral blood, taken in the second trimester of pregnancy. The receptor source for this set is a female donor with multiple sclerosis, enrolled in a pregnancy study.

The chain employs TRBV5-1 and TRBJ1-4, with 7 bases lining up with TRBD1. CDR1 is SGHRS and CDR2 is YFSETQ in the germline V gene. This CDR3 comprises 16 residues. V lost 7 bases to trimming and J lost 2 bases; unmatched junction nucleotides: 11. The CDR3 DNA sequence: TGCGCCAGCGGCCCCGGGACAGAAGCGACTAATGAAAAACTGTTTTTT. Translation gives CASGPGTEATNEKLFF.

The rearrangement links TRBV4-3 to TRBJ2-3, with TRBD1 as a possible D gene (5 bases). The CDR3 totals 16 residues. Germline CDR1 reads LGHNA; CDR2 reads YSLEER. Trimming removed 1 base from V and 2 bases from J, with 13 bases in between. As DNA, the CDR3 is TGCGCCAGCAGCCAAGGGGCAGGGCCGGCCACAGATACGCAGTATTTT. Protein sequence: CASSQGAGPATDTQYF.

V usage is TRBV11-2 and J usage is TRBJ2-1; 7 bases line up with TRBD2. The CDR3 is 15 amino acids. Per the germline V gene, CDR1 is SGHAT and CDR2 is FQNNGV. The junction had 6 bases not matched to a gene; V was cut back by 2 bases and J by 5 bases. CDR3 sequence (DNA): TGTGCCAGCAGCTTACTTCTAGCGGACCACAATGAGCAGTTCTTC. Encoded protein: CASSLLLADHNEQFF.

The chain combines TRBV5-1 with TRBJ2-1; 11 nucleotides line up with TRBD2. J gave up 5 bases and V 4 bases, and 8 bases lay outside the gene matches. CDR1 and CDR2 (germline): SGHRS, YFSETQ. CDR3 length: 16 residues. For the CDR3, the DNA is TGCGCCAGCAGCGTCACGACTAGCGGGAACCACAATGAGCAGTTCTTC. Translating it yields CASSVTTSGNHNEQFF.